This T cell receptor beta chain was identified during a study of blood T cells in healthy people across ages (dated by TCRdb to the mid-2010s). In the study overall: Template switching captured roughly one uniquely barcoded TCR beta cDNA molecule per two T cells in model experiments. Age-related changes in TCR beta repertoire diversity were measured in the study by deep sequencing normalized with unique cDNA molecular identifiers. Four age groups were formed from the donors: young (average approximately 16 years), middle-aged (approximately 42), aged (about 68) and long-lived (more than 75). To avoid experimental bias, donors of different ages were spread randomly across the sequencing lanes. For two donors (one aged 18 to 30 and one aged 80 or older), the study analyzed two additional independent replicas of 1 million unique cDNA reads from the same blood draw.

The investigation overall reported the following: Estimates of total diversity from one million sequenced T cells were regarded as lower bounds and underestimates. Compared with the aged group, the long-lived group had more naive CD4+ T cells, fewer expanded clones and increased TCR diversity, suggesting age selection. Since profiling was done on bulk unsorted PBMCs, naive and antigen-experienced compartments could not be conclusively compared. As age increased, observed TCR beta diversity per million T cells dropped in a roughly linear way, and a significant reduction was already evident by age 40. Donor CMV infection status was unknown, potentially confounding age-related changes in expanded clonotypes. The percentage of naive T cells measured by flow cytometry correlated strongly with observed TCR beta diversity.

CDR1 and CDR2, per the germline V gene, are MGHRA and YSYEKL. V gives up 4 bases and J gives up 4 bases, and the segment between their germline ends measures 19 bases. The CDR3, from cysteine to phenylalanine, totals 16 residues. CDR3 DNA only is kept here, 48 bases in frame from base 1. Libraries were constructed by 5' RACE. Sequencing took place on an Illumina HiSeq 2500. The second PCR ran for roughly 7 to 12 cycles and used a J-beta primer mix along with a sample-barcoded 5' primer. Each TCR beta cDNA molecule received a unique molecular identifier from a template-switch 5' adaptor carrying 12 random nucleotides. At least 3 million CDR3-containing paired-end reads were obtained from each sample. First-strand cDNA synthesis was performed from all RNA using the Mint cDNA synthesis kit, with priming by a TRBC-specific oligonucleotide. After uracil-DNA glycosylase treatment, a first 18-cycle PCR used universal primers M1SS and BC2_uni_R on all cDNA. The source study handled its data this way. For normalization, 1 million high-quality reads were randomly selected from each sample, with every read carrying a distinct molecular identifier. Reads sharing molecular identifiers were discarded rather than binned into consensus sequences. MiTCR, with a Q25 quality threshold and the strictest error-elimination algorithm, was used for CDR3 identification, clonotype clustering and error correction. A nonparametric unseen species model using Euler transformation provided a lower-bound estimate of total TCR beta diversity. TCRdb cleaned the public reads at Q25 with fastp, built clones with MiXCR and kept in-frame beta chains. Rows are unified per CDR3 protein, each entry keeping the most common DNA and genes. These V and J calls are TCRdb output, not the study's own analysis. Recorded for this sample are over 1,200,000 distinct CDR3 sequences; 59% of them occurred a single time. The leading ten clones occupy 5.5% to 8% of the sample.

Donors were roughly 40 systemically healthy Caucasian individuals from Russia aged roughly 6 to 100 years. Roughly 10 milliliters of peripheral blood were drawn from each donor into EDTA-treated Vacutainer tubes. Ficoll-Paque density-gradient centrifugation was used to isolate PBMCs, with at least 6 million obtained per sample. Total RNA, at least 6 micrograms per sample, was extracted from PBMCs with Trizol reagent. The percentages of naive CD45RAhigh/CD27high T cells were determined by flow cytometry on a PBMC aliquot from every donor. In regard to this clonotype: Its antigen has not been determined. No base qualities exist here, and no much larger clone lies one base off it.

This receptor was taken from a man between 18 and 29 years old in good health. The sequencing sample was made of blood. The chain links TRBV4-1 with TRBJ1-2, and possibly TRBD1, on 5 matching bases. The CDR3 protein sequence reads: CASSPPPGGYFYGYTF. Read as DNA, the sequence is TGCGCCAGCAGCCCACCGCCGGGGGGGTATTTCTATGGCTACACCTTC.